This T cell receptor (beta chain) was identified in a study of siplizumab effects on memory and regulatory T cells. Assayed TCR templates numbered about 90,000 for each sample. Method: immunoSEQ multiplex PCR; TCRdb's copy keeps in-frame clones and lacks some. The table shows roughly 26,000 clones, with 70% to 85% occurring only once. Germline loops: CDR1 SQVTM, CDR2 ANQGSEA. There are 14 residues in the CDR3. Trimming stripped 5 bases from V and 7 bases from J, with 19 bases between. Sequencing was done on a sample of memory CD4+ T cells sorted from blood. This chain joins TRBV29-1 and TRBJ2-3, with D possibly being TRBD1 or TRBD2 (7 bases each). The receptor's source is a human donor in good health. CDR3 region: CSVKWEGATNTQYF. In nucleotides, the CDR3 is TGCAGCGTTAAATGGGAGGGGGCGACCAATACGCAGTATTTT.